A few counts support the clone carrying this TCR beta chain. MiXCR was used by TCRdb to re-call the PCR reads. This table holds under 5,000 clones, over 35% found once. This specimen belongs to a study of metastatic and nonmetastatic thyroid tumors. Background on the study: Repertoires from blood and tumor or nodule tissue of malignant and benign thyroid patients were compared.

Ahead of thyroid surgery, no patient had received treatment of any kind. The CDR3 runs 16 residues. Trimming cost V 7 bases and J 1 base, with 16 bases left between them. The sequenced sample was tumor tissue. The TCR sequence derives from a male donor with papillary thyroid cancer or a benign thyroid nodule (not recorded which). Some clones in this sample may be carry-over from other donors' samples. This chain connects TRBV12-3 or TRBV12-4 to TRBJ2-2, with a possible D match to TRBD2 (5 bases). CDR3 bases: TGTGCCAGCAATCCTCGGGCGGGTTGGAACACCGGGGAGCTGTTTTTT. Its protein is CASNPRAGWNTGELFF.